The 7 T cell receptor beta chains listed next were all sequenced from one sample in a study of a mutant IDH1 vaccine in newly diagnosed glioma. Time point specified: week 47, end of study. In every dose of vaccine, 300 ug of mutant IDH1 20-mer peptide was given alongside topical imiquimod. No cognate antigen is known for these TCRs. The data were produced by immunoSEQ multiplex PCR, yet TCRdb's version contains in-frame clones alone and is incomplete. The sample has approximately 56,000 clones, roughly 61% seen once. The sequenced sample was peripheral blood mononuclear cells (PBMCs), obtained from a glioma patient whose treatment included an IDH1 peptide vaccine. The receptors were gathered from a middle-aged man with glioma. Some clones in this sample may be carry-over from other donors' samples.

This clone appeared a few times. The V gene is TRBV6-5, the J gene TRBJ1-3, with a tentative D call TRBD1 (6 bases). The CDR3 has 14 residues. Per germline, CDR1 MNHEY and CDR2 SVGAGI. V shed 5 bases and J shed 10 bases, with 18 bases lying between them. The CDR3 reads CASSPEYRAVTIYF. The CDR3 DNA sequence: TGTGCCAGCAGTCCCGAATACAGGGCCGTAACCATATATTTT.

Only one count was recorded for this clone. V usage is TRBV27 and J usage is TRBJ2-7; 12 bases line up with TRBD1. Trimming removed 7 bases from V and 1 base from J; junction bases left unmatched: 5. The CDR3 has 15 residues. The germline V gene encodes CDR1 MNHEY and CDR2 SMNVEV (reference sequence). The DNA for the CDR3 is TGTGCCAGCATGGGGACAGGGGGCCAGTCCTACGAGCAGTACTTC. This encodes CASMGTGGQSYEQYF.

The chain links TRBV6-6 to TRBJ1-4, with 8 bases matching TRBD1. After removal of 2 bases from V and 7 bases from J, the junction contained 3 bases not matched to a gene. Germline V lookup: CDR1 MNHNY, CDR2 SVGAGI (reference sequence). CDR3 length: 14 residues. The chain's CDR3 is CASSYGQGGEKLFF. CDR3 bases: TGTGCCAGCAGTTACGGACAGGGTGGTGAAAAACTGTTTTTT.

The chain combines TRBV19 with TRBJ2-5, with a possible D match to TRBD1 (6 bases). The CDR3 runs 15 residues. The V end was cut by 4 bases, the J end by 5 bases, with 17 bases between. Germline CDR1 and CDR2: LNHDA and SQIVND (reference sequence). In DNA form, the CDR3 reads TGTGCCAGTAGTAACGTCGGGACAACCGGGGAGACCCAGTACTTC. This codes for CASSNVGTTGETQYF.

Concerning this clone: Germline and junction disagree at one end, which may indicate a read error. The chain carries TRBV2 and TRBJ2-3, with 9 bases aligning to TRBD1. Germline assignment: CDR1 SNHLY and CDR2 FYNNEI. The CDR3 has 17 residues. Written as DNA, the CDR3 is TGTGCCAGCAGCGAAGGGCCTCTCGGGACAGGGATAGATACGCAGTATTTT. Residues: CASSEGPLGTGIDTQYF. Combining the CDR3 with reference TRBV2 and TRBJ2-3 gives the whole variable domain EPEVTQTPSHQVTQMGQEVILRCVPISNHLYFYWYRQILGQKVEFLVSFYNNEISEKSEIFDDQFSVERPDGSNFTLKIRSTKLEDSAMYFCASSEGPLGTGIDTQYFGPGTRLTVL.

The rearrangement links TRBV4-2 to TRBJ1-2; 7 nucleotides align to TRBD1. Germline V gene lookup returns CDR1 LGHNA and CDR2 YNFKEQ. The CDR3 loop spans 16 amino acids. V lost 0 bases, J lost 3 bases, and 7 bases stayed unmatched. The CDR3 DNA is TGTGCCAGCAGCCAAGATCGTACACAGGGGCACTATGGCTACACCTTC. Its translation: CASSQDRTQGHYGYTF.

The rearrangement links TRBV9 to TRBJ2-3; D perhaps matches TRBD2 (6 bases). Germline V gives CDR1 SGDLS, CDR2 YYNGEE. There are 16 residues in the CDR3. V was pared by 3 bases and J by 3 bases, with 17 bases between. CDR3 amino acids: CASSEGSSGVTDTQYF. The CDR3, as DNA: TGTGCCAGCAGCGAAGGGAGTAGCGGCGTTACAGATACGCAGTATTTT. The full variable domain, with the rest looked up from reference TRBV9 and TRBJ2-3, is DSGVTQTPKHLITATGQRVTLRCSPRSGDLSVYWYQQSLDQGLQFLIQYYNGEERAKGNILERFSAQQFPDLHSELNLSSLELGDSALYFCASSEGSSGVTDTQYFGPGTRLTVL.